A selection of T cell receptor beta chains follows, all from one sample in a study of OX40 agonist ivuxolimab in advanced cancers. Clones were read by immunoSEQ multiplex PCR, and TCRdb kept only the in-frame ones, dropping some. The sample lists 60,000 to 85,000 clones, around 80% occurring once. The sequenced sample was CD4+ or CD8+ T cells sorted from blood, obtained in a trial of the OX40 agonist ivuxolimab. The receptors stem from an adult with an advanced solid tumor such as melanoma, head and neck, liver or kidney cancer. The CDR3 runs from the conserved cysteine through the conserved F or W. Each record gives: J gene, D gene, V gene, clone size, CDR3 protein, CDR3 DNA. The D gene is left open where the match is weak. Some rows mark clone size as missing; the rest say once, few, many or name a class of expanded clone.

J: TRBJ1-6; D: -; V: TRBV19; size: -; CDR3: CASITDRSYNSPLHF; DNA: TGTGCCAGTATCACCGATCGCTCCTATAATTCACCCCTCCACTTT
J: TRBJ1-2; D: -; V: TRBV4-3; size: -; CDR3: CASSPNGGANYGYTF; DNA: TGCGCCAGCAGCCCCAACGGTGGAGCTAACTATGGCTACACCTTC
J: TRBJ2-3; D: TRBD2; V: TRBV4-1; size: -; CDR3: CASSQDRTSGITDTQYF; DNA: TGCGCCAGCAGCCAAGACCGGACTAGCGGGATCACAGATACGCAGTATTTT
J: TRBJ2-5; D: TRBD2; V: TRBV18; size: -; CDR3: CASSPTSGGAKGETQYF; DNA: TGTGCCAGCTCACCGACTAGCGGGGGGGCGAAAGGAGAGACCCAGTACTTC
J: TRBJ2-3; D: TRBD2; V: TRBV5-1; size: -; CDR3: CASSSGSGGSTDTQYF; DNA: TGCGCCAGCAGCTCCGGTAGCGGGGGAAGCACAGATACGCAGTATTTT
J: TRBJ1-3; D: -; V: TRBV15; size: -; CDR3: CATSRDLGAGPGNTIYF; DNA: TGTGCCACCAGCAGAGATCTCGGCGCGGGACCTGGAAACACCATATATTTT
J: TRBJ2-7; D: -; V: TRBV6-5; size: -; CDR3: CATRRTADYEQYF; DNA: TGTGCCACCAGGAGGACAGCGGACTACGAGCAGTACTTC
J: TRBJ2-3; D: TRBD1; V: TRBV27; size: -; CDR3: CASSFLDRVVADTQYF; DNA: TGTGCCAGCAGTTTCCTCGACAGGGTGGTCGCAGATACGCAGTATTTT
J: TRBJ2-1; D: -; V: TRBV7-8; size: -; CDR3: CASSLTGSSYNEQFF; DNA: TGTGCCAGCAGCTTAACGGGGAGCTCCTACAATGAGCAGTTCTTC
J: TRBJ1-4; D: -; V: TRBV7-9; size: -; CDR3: CASSPPGGLNEKLFF; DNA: TGTGCCAGCAGCCCACCGGGCGGGCTTAATGAAAAACTGTTTTTT
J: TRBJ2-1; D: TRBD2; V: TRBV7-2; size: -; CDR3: CASSSLAGGLYNEQFF; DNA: TGTGCCAGCAGCTCGTTAGCGGGAGGTCTATACAATGAGCAGTTCTTC
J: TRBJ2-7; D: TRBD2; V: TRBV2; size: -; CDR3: CASMGLAGVGAYEQYF; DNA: TGTGCCAGCATGGGATTAGCGGGAGTAGGGGCCTACGAGCAGTACTTC
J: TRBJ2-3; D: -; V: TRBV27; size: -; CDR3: CASSLSSWEVTDTQYF; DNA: TGTGCCAGCAGTTTATCCAGCTGGGAAGTCACAGATACGCAGTATTTT
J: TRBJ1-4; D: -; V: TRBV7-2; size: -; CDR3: CASSLGQGWEKLFF; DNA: TGTGCCAGCAGCTTAGGGCAGGGTTGGGAAAAACTGTTTTTT
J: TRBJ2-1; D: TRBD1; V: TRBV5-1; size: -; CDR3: CASSLRQGLDEQFF; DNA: TGCGCCAGCAGCTTACGACAGGGTCTCGATGAGCAGTTCTTC
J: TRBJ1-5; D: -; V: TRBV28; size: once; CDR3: CASRGREWRVQPQHF; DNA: TGTGCCAGCAGGGGCAGGGAATGGAGGGTTCAGCCCCAGCATTTT
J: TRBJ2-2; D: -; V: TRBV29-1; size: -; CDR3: CSVSRGGTGELFF; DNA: TGCAGCGTGTCCAGGGGTGGAACCGGGGAGCTGTTTTTT
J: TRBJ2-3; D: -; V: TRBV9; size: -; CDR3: CASSSLGPSGGADTQYF; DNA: TGTGCCAGCAGCTCACTCGGGCCCAGCGGCGGCGCAGATACGCAGTATTTT
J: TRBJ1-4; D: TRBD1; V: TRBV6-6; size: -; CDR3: CASSYFTGDEKLFF; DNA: TGTGCCAGCAGTTACTTTACAGGGGATGAAAAACTGTTTTTT
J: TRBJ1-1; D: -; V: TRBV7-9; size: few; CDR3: CASSLGAGPRMAEAFF; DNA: TGTGCCAGCAGCTTAGGGGCGGGACCCAGAATGGCTGAAGCTTTCTTT
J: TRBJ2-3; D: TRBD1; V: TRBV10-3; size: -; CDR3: CAISGTEVTDTQYF; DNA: TGTGCCATCAGCGGGACAGAGGTCACAGATACGCAGTATTTT
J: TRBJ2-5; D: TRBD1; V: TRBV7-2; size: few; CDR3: CASRPGQEAETQYF; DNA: TGTGCCAGCAGACCAGGACAGGAGGCAGAGACCCAGTACTTC
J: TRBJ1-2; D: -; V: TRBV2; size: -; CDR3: CASSEGRRDGYTF; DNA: TGTGCCAGCAGTGAGGGCCGGAGGGATGGCTACACCTTC
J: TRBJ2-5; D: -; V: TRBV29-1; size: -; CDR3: CSVGELDGETQYF; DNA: TGCAGCGTTGGCGAACTGGACGGCGAGACCCAGTACTTC
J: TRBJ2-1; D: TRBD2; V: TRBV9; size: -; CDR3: CASTARGANNNEQFF; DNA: TGTGCCAGCACCGCGCGGGGGGCCAACAACAATGAGCAGTTCTTC
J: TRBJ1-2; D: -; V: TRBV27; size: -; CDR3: CASSLYGISNFYGYTF; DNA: TGTGCCAGCAGTTTATACGGGATCTCAAATTTCTATGGCTACACCTTC
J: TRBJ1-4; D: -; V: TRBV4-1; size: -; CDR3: CASSPQGTVTRSSRQLFF; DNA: TGCGCCAGCAGCCCCCAAGGGACCGTCACCCGGTCGTCGAGGCAACTGTTTTTT
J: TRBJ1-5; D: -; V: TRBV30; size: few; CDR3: CAWSKAPFSNQPQHF; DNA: TGTGCCTGGAGTAAGGCTCCGTTTAGCAATCAGCCCCAGCATTTT
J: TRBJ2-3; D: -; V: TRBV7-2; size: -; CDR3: CASSLDSSTDTQYF; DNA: TGTGCCAGCAGCCTCGACAGCAGCACAGATACGCAGTATTTT
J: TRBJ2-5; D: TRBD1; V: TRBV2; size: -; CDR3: CASTPTRTGGGETQYF; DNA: TGTGCCAGCACTCCCACTCGGACAGGGGGGGGCGAGACCCAGTACTTC
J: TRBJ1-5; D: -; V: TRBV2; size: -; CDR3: CASSEWPGPPPQHF; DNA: TGTGCCAGCAGTGAGTGGCCGGGCCCCCCGCCCCAGCATTTT
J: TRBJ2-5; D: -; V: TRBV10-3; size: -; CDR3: CAISDSLVSRETQYF; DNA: TGTGCCATCAGTGACTCACTAGTATCGCGGGAGACCCAGTACTTC
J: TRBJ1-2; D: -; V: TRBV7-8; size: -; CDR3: CASSNFRGGNYGYTF; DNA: TGTGCCAGCAGTAACTTTCGGGGGGGTAACTATGGCTACACCTTC
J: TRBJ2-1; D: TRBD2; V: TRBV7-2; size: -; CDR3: CASSLAGGAGGYNEQFF; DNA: TGTGCCAGCAGCTTAGCGGGTGGGGCGGGAGGTTACAATGAGCAGTTCTTC
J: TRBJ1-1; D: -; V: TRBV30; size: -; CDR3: CAWATTRKAFF; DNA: TGTGCCTGGGCGACCACAAGGAAAGCTTTCTTT
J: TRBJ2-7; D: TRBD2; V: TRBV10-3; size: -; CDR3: CAIRRAGPSSYEQYF; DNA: TGTGCCATCAGGAGAGCGGGACCGTCCTCCTACGAGCAGTACTTC
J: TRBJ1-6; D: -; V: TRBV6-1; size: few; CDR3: CASSEPLQGWGSPLHF; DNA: TGTGCCAGCAGTGAGCCCCTACAGGGCTGGGGTTCACCCCTCCACTTT
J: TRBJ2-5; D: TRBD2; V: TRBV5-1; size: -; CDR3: CASSLGEGPGLAAGETQYF; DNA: TGCGCCAGCAGCTTGGGAGAGGGGCCGGGACTAGCGGCTGGAGAGACCCAGTACTTC
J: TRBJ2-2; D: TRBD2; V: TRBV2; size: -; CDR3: CASSAASGHTGELFF; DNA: TGTGCCAGCAGTGCAGCTAGCGGACACACCGGGGAGCTGTTTTTT
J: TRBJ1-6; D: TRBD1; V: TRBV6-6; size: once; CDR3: CASSYSSGRGRSPLHF; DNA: TGTGCCAGCAGTTACTCATCGGGCAGGGGGAGATCACCCCTCCACTTT
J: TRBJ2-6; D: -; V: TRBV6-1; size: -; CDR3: CASSERSGANVLTF; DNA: TGTGCCAGCAGTGAACGCTCTGGGGCCAACGTCCTGACTTTC
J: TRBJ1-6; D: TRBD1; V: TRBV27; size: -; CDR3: CASSSGQGKGYSPLHF; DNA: TGTGCCAGCAGTTCCGGACAGGGTAAGGGGTATTCACCCCTCCACTTT
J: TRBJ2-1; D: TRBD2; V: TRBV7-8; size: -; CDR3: CASSPGGKTYNEQFF; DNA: TGTGCCAGCAGCCCGGGGGGGAAAACCTACAATGAGCAGTTCTTC
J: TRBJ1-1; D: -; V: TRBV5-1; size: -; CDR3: CASSLAGDTEAFF; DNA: TGCGCCAGCAGCTTGGCTGGGGACACTGAAGCTTTCTTT
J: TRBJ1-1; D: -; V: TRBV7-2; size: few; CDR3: CASRAGGTEAFF; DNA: TGTGCCAGCAGGGCGGGGGGCACTGAAGCTTTCTTT